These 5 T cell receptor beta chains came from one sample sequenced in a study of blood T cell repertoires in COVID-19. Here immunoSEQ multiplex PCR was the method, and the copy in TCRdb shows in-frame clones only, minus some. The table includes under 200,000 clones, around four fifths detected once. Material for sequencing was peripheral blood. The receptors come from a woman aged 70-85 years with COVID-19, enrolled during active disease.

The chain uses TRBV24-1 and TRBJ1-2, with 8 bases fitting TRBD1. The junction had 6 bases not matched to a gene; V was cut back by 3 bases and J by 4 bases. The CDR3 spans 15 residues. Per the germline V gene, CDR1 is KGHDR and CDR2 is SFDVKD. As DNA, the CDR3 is TGTGCCACCAGTGATCCTGGACAGGGTGGCTATGGCTACACCTTC. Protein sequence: CATSDPGQGGYGYTF.

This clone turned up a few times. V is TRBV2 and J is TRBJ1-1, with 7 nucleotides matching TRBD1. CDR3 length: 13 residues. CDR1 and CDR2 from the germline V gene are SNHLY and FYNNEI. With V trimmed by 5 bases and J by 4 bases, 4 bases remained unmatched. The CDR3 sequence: CASSRQGITEAFF. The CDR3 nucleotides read TGTGCCAGCAGTCGACAGGGTATCACTGAAGCTTTCTTT.

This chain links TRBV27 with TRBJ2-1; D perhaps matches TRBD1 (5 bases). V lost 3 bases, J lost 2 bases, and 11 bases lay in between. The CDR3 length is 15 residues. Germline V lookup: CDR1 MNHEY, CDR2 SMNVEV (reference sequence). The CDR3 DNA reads TGTGCCAGCAGTTTGAGATTAGGGGCCTACAATGAGCAGTTCTTC. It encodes CASSLRLGAYNEQFF.

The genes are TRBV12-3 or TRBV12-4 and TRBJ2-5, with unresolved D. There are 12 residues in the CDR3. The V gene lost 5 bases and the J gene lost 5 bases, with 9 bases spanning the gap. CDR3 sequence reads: CASSPRLETQYF. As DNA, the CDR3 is TGTGCCAGCAGTCCGCGACTGGAGACCCAGTACTTC.

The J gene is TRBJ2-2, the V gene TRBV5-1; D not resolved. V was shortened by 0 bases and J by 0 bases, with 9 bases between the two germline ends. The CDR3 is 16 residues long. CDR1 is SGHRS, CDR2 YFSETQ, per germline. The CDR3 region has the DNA TGCGCCAGCAGCTTGGAAGCGCTAGCGAACACCGGGGAGCTGTTTTTT. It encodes CASSLEALANTGELFF.